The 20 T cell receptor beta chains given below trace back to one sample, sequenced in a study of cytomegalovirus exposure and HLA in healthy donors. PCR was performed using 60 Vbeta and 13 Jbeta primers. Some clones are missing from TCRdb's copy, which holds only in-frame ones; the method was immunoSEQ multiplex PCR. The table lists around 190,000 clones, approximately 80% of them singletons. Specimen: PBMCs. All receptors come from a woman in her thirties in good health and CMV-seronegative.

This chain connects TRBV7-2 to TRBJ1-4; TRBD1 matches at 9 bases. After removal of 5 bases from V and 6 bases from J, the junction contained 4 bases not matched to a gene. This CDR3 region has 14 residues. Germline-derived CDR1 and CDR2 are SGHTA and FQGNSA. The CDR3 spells CASSNGTGYEKLFF. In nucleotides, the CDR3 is TGTGCCAGCAGCAATGGGACAGGGTATGAAAAACTGTTTTTT.

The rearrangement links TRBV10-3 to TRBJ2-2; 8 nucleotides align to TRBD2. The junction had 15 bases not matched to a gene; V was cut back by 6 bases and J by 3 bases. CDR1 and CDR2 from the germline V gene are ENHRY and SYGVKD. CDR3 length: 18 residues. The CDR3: CAIRNSGVKGGDTGELFF. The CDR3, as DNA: TGTGCCATCAGGAATAGCGGGGTAAAGGGTGGCGACACCGGGGAGCTGTTTTTT.

CDR3: CASSLYRGPAFF. The CDR3 DNA follows: TGTGCCAGCAGCTTATATCGCGGCCCAGCTTTCTTT. The genes are TRBV7-6 and TRBJ1-1; D unresolved. The CDR3 is 12 amino acids. Germline CDR1 and CDR2: SGHVS and FNYEAQ. Trimming pared 2 bases from V and 10 bases from J, leaving 11 bases between.

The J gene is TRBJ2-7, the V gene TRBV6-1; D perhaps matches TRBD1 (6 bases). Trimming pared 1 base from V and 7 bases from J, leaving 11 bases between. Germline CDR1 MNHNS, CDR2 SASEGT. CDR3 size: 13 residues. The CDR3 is CASSEVQGWEQYF. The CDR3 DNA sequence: TGTGCCAGCAGTGAAGTGCAGGGGTGGGAGCAGTACTTC.

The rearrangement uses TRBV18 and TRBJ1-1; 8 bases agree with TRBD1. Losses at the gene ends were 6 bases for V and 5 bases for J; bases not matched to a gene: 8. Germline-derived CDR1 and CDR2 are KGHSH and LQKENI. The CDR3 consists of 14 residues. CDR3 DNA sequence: TGTGCCAGCTCCCCCGGACAGGGAAAAACTGAAGCTTTCTTT. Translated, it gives CASSPGQGKTEAFF.

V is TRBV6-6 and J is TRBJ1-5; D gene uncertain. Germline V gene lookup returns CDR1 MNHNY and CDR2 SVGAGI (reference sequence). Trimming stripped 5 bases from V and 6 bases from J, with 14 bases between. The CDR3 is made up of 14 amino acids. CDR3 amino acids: CASSHRVVGQPQHF. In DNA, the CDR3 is TGTGCCAGCAGTCATCGGGTCGTCGGTCAGCCCCAGCATTTT.

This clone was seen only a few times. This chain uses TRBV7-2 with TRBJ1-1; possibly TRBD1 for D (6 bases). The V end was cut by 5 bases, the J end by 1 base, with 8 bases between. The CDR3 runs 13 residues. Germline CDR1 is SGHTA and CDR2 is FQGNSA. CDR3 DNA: TGTGCCAGCAGCGAGGGACAGAACACTGAAGCTTTCTTT. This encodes CASSEGQNTEAFF. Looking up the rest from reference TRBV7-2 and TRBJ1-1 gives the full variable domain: GAGVSQSPSNKVTEKGKDVELRCDPISGHTALYWYRQSLGQGLEFLIYFQGNSAPDKSGLPSDRFSAERTGGSVSTLTIQRTQQEDSAVYLCASSEGQNTEAFFGQGTRLTVV.

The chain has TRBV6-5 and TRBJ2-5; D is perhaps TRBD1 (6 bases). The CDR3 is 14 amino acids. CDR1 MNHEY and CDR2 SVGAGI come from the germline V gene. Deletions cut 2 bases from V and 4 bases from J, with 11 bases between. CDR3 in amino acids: CASSYGGRGETQYF. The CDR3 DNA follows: TGTGCCAGCAGTTACGGAGGCAGGGGAGAGACCCAGTACTTC.

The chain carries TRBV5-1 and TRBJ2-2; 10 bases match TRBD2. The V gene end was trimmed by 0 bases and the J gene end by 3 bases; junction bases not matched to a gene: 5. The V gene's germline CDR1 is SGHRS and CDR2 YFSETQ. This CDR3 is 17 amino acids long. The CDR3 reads CASSLGSGRAHTGELFF. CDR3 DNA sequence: TGCGCCAGCAGCTTGGGAAGCGGGAGGGCCCACACCGGGGAGCTGTTTTTT.

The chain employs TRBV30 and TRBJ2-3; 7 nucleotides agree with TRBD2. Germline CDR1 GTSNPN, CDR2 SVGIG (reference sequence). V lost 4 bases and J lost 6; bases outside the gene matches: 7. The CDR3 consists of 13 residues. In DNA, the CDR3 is TGTGCCTGGAAGCGGGGCCCGAGGGATACGCAGTATTTT. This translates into CAWKRGPRDTQYF.

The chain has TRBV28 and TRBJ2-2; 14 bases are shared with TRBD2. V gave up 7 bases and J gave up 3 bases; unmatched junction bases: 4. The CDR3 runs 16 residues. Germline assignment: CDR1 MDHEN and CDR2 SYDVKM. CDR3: CASTQGLAGDTGELFF. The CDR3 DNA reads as TGTGCCAGCACCCAGGGACTAGCGGGAGACACCGGGGAGCTGTTTTTT.

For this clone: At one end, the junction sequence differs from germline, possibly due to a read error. As DNA, the CDR3 is TGTGCCTGGAATGAAGGCGACACAGGGAGCGATGGCTACGCCTTC. This encodes CAWNEGDTGSDGYAF. The chain links TRBV30 to TRBJ1-2; TRBD1 is a possible D gene (6 bases). Germline loops: CDR1 GTSNPN, CDR2 SVGIG (reference sequence). This CDR3 is 15 amino acids long.

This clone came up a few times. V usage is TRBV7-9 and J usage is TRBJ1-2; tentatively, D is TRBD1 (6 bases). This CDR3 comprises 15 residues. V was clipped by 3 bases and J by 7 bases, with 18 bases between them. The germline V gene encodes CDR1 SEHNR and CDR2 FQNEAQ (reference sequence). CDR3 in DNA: TGTGCCAGCAGCTTGGGGGCACGAAGTCAAGGTGGCTACACCTTC. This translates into CASSLGARSQGGYTF.

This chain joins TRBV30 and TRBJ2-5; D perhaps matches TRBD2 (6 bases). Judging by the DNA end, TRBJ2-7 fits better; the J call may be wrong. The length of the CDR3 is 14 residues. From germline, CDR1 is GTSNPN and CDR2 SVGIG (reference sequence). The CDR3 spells CAWRLAGNTYEQYF. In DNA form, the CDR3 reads TGTGCCTGGAGGCTTGCGGGGAATACCTACGAGCAGTACTTC.

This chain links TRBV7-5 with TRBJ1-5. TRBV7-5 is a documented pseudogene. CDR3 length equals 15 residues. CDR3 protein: CARSPAGVGNQPQHF. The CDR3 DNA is TGTGCCAGAAGCCCGGCCGGGGTTGGCAATCAGCCCCAGCATTTT.

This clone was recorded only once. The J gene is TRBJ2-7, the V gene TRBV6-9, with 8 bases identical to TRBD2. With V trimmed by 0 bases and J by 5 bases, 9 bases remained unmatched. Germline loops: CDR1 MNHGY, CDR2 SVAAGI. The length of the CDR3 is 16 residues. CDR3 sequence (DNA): TGTGCCAGCAGTTATTCCTGTTCGAGCGGGAGCCACGAGCAGTACTTC. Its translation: CASSYSCSSGSHEQYF.

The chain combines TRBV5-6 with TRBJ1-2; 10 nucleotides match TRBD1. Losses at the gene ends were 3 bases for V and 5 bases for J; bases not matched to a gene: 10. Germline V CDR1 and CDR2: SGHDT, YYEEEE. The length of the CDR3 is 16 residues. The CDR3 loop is CASSSPGQGSYYGYTF. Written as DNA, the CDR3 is TGTGCCAGCAGCTCGCCGGGACAGGGGTCGTATTATGGCTACACCTTC.

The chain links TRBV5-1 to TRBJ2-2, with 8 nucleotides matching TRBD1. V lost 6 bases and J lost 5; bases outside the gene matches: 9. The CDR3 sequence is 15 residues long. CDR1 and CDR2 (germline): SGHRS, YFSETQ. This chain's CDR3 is CASTDRAADTGELFF. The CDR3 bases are TGCGCCAGCACGGACAGGGCGGCGGATACCGGGGAGCTGTTTTTT.

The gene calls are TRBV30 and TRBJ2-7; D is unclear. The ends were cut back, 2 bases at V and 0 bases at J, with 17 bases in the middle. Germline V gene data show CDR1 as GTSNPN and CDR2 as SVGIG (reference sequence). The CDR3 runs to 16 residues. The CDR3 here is CAWSLTRPASSYEQYF. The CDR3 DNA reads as TGTGCCTGGAGTCTGACCAGGCCTGCCAGCTCCTACGAGCAGTACTTC.

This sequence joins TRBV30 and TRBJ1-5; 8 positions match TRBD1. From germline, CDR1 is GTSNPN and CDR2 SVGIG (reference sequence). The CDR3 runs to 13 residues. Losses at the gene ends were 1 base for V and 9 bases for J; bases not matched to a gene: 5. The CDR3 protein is CAWSGTGWMPQHF. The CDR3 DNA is TGTGCCTGGAGTGGGACAGGGTGGATGCCCCAGCATTTT.